The entry that follows covers one TCR beta chain sequence. Its target is not known. The sample belongs to a study of cytomegalovirus exposure and HLA in healthy donors. V shed 1 base and J shed 1 base, with 14 bases lying between them. CDR1 is SGHRS and CDR2 is YFSETQ in the germline V gene. The CDR3 has 16 residues. Findings and limits, study-wide: Accurate prediction of HLA-A and HLA-B alleles (for most subjects) was reportedly achieved from TCR beta sequences.

60 Vbeta and 13 Jbeta primers were used in PCR. Generated by immunoSEQ multiplex PCR, the TCRdb table keeps only in-frame clones and is missing some. In the table there are 93,000 or so clones, 80% to 90% of which are singletons. The chain links TRBV5-1 to TRBJ1-1; TRBD1 might be the D (6 bases). The sequenced sample was PBMCs. The clonotype comes from a woman aged 18-29 years in good health and CMV-seropositive. The CDR3 is CASSLSGTLSNTEAFF. The CDR3 DNA is TGCGCCAGCAGCTTGTCGGGGACACTTTCGAACACTGAAGCTTTCTTT.